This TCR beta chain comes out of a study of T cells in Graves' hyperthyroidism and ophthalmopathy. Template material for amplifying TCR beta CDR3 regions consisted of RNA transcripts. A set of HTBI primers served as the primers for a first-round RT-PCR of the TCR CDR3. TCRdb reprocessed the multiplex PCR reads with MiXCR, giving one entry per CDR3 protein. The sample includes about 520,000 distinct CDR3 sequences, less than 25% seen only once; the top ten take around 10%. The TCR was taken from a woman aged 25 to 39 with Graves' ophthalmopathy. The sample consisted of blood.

The DNA for the CDR3 is TGTGCCATCAGTGCTGCGACCACGAACACCGGGGAGCTGTTTTTT. Its protein product is CAISAATTNTGELFF. The V call is TRBV10-3, the J call TRBJ2-2; D call uncertain. The CDR3 covers 15 residues. Trimming took off 4 bases at V and 0 bases at J, with 9 bases between the two ends. CDR1 is ENHRY, CDR2 SYGVKD, per germline.